These T cell receptor beta chains were read from a single sample in a study of T cell repertoires in cytomegalovirus infection. TCRdb reanalysed the reads using MiXCR and keeps one entry per CDR3 protein. The profile shows about 490,000 distinct CDR3 sequences, more than 20% of them singletons. The sequenced sample consisted of PBMCs. Source of these receptors: a human donor in good health (CMV status not recorded). Some clones in this sample may be carry-over from other donors' samples. Both conserved end residues are part of each CDR3. The D gene is left open where the match is weak. Clone size appears in some rows only: once, few, many, or a class for an expanded clone.

J: TRBJ1-2
V: TRBV5-4
size: .
D: TRBD1
DNA: TGTGCCAGCAGTCAAGTGGGACAGGGGGCGCCTGGCTACACCTTC
CDR3: CASSQVGQGAPGYTF

J: TRBJ1-5
V: TRBV30
size: few
D: .
DNA: TGTGCCTGGAGTGTAGAAGTGGGGAATCAGCCCCAGCATTTT
CDR3: CAWSVEVGNQPQHF

J: TRBJ1-2
V: TRBV28
size: few
D: .
DNA: TGTGCCAGCAGTTTCGGTGAGCGTGGCTACACCTTC
CDR3: CASSFGERGYTF

J: TRBJ1-2
V: TRBV11-3
size: .
D: TRBD1
DNA: TGTGCCAGCAGCTCGGGGACAGGCATTGGCGTCAATGGCTACACCTTC
CDR3: CASSSGTGIGVNGYTF

J: TRBJ2-2
V: TRBV7-2
size: .
D: TRBD2
DNA: TGTGCCAGCAGCTTAGTTGGGACTAAAAACACCGGGGAGCTGTTTTTT
CDR3: CASSLVGTKNTGELFF

J: TRBJ2-7
V: TRBV7-8
size: .
D: .
DNA: TGTGCCAGCAGGAGAGGAGGGGTAGCGTACGAGCAGTACTTC
CDR3: CASRRGGVAYEQYF

J: TRBJ1-4
V: TRBV7-3
size: .
D: .
DNA: TGTGCCAGCAGCAAAGATGGGCCTTCAACTAATGAAAAACTGTTTTTT
CDR3: CASSKDGPSTNEKLFF

J: TRBJ2-5
V: TRBV7-2
size: many
D: .
DNA: TGTGCCAGCAGCTTAGGAGTAGCGATTGGTTCAGAGACCCAGTACTTC
CDR3: CASSLGVAIGSETQYF

J: TRBJ2-7
V: TRBV7-2
size: many
D: TRBD1
DNA: TGTGCCAGCAGCTTAGCCGGGACAGCTAACTACGAGCAGTACTTC
CDR3: CASSLAGTANYEQYF

J: TRBJ1-5
V: TRBV7-9
size: once
D: .
DNA: TGTGCCAGCAGCCCAGGGGTTACGGGGATGCAGCCCCAGCATTTT
CDR3: CASSPGVTGMQPQHF

J: TRBJ2-1
V: TRBV7-9
size: few
D: TRBD2
DNA: TGTGCCAGCAGCCTAGGACTAGCGGGAGGGATTGATACTTACAATGAGCAGTTCTTC
CDR3: CASSLGLAGGIDTYNEQFF

J: TRBJ1-5
V: TRBV3-1
size: .
D: .
DNA: TGTGCCAGCAGCCAGAATGGGGTCAATCAGCCCCAGCATTTT
CDR3: CASSQNGVNQPQHF

J: TRBJ2-7
V: TRBV7-2
size: .
D: .
DNA: TGTGCCAGCAGCTTACGACCCGGTGACGACTCCAGGGTGCAGTACTTC
CDR3: CASSLRPGDDSRVQYF

J: TRBJ2-4
V: TRBV12-3/TRBV12-4
size: .
D: TRBD2
DNA: TGTGCCAGCAGTTCCACTAGCGCTTCAGCCAAAAACATTCAGTACTTC
CDR3: CASSSTSASAKNIQYF

J: TRBJ1-5
V: TRBV10-3
size: .
D: .
DNA: TGTGCCATCGCGTGGGGGGAGAATCAGCCCCAGCATTTT
CDR3: CAIAWGENQPQHF

J: TRBJ2-6
V: TRBV7-2
size: many
D: TRBD2
DNA: TGTGCCAGCAGCTTAGCTTGGCGGGAGGGCCCTCTTAAGGCCAACGTCCTGACTTTC
CDR3: CASSLAWREGPLKANVLTF

J: TRBJ2-1
V: TRBV20-1
size: few
D: TRBD2
DNA: TGCAGTGCGAGCGGGAACTACAATGAGCAGTTCTTC
CDR3: CSASGNYNEQFF

J: TRBJ1-1
V: TRBV6-5
size: many
D: .
DNA: TGTGCCAGCAGTTACCTCCGGACACTGAACACTGAAGCTTTCTTT
CDR3: CASSYLRTLNTEAFF

J: TRBJ2-6
V: TRBV7-8
size: many
D: .
DNA: TGTGCCAGCAGCTCCCTAGCGCTGGGGGCCAACGTCCTGACTTTC
CDR3: CASSSLALGANVLTF

J: TRBJ2-6
V: TRBV6-2/TRBV6-3
size: few
D: .
DNA: TGTGCCAGCAGTCCAATCGGAACCTTAACTGGGGCCAACGTCCTGACTTTC
CDR3: CASSPIGTLTGANVLTF

J: TRBJ1-2
V: TRBV18
size: .
D: TRBD1
DNA: TGTGCCAGCTCCCAAAACGGACAGGGGGCTGACGGCTACACCTTC
CDR3: CASSQNGQGADGYTF

J: TRBJ1-2
V: TRBV7-2
size: many
D: .
DNA: TGTGCCAGCAGCTTACCAGGGGTTCATGGCTACACCTTC
CDR3: CASSLPGVHGYTF

J: TRBJ2-3
V: TRBV7-2
size: many
D: .
DNA: TGTGCCAGCAGCACGAGCACAGATACGCAGTATTTT
CDR3: CASSTSTDTQYF

J: TRBJ2-7
V: TRBV4-2
size: .
D: .
DNA: TGTGCCAGCAGCGCAGATTCGGGCCGGGTTATGGAGCAGTACTTC
CDR3: CASSADSGRVMEQYF

J: TRBJ1-2
V: TRBV28
size: few
D: TRBD1
DNA: TGTGCCAGCAGAACTGACAGGGGAACCTATGGCTACACCTTC
CDR3: CASRTDRGTYGYTF

J: TRBJ2-1
V: TRBV10-3
size: few
D: TRBD2
DNA: TGTGCCATCAAGACTAGCGGGACCCCCTACAATGAGCAGTTCTTC
CDR3: CAIKTSGTPYNEQFF

J: TRBJ2-1
V: TRBV6-1
size: .
D: .
DNA: TGTGCCAGCAGCCGGACTAAGATCAACAATGAGCAGTTCTTC
CDR3: CASSRTKINNEQFF

J: TRBJ1-5
V: TRBV7-2
size: few
D: .
DNA: TGTGCCAGCAGCCAACAGGGTGCTCAGCCCCAGCATTTT
CDR3: CASSQQGAQPQHF

J: TRBJ2-3
V: TRBV29-1
size: few
D: .
DNA: TGCAGCGTTGAACGGGGGCCGTGGGAGGGAGATACGCAGTATTTT
CDR3: CSVERGPWEGDTQYF

J: TRBJ2-1
V: TRBV5-6
size: .
D: TRBD1
DNA: TGTGCCAGCAGTTATGGGACAGGGTCCGATGAGCAGTTCTTC
CDR3: CASSYGTGSDEQFF

J: TRBJ1-2
V: TRBV6-2/TRBV6-3
size: few
D: .
DNA: TGTGCCAGCAGTTACTCGAGGATCTCAACAGGGAGCTATGGCTACACCTTC
CDR3: CASSYSRISTGSYGYTF

J: TRBJ1-6
V: TRBV7-2
size: .
D: .
DNA: TGTGCCAGCAGCCAGGCTACCCTTAGTACACCCCTCCACTTT
CDR3: CASSQATLSTPLHF